This T cell receptor (beta chain) originates from a study of blood T cells in healthy people across ages. Points on this clonotype: One end of the junction fails to match germline, which may point to a read error.

The CDR3 is made up of 13 amino acids. Looked up from germline, CDR1 is MNHEY and CDR2 is SMNVEV (reference sequence). PCR was performed a second time for about 7 to 12 cycles using a sample-barcoded 5' primer and a J-beta primer mix. TCRdb recomputed calls from the 5' RACE reads with MiXCR, one row per CDR3 protein. The sample records approximately 730,000 distinct CDR3 sequences, about 53% being singletons. The receptor comes from a man older than 75 in good health. V gene TRBV27 combines with J gene TRBJ2-5, with a weak D call TRBD1 (6 bases). The sequenced material came from blood. The CDR3 loop is CAGSRTAQETQYF. The CDR3 nucleotides read TGTGCCGGCAGTAGGACAGCACAAGAGACCCAGTACTTC.